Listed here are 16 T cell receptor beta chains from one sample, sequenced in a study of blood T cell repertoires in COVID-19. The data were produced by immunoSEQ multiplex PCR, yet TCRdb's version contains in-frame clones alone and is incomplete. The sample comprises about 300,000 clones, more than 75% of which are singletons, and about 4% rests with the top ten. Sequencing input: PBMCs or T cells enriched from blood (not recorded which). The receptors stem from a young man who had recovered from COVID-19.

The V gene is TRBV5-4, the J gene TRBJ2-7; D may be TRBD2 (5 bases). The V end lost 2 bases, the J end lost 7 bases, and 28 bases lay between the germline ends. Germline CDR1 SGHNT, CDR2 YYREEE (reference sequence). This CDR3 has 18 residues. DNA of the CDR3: TGTGCCAGCAGCTTCTTTTTGTTATCGTCTAATCGAGGGAGAGAGCAGTACTTC. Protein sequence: CASSFFLLSSNRGREQYF.

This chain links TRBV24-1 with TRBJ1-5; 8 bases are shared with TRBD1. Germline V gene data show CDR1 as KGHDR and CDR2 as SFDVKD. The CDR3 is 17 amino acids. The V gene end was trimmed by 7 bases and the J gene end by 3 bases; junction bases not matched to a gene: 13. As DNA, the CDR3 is TGTGCCACCAGCCGGGGACAGGCGGAAAACATCAATCAGCCCCAGCATTTT. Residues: CATSRGQAENINQPQHF.

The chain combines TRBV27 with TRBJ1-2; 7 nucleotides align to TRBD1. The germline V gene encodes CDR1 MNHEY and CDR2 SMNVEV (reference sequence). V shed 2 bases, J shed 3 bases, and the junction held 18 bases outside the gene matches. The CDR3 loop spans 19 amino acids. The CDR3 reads CASSLPIIVPDREYYGYTF. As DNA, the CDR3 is TGTGCCAGCAGTTTACCGATTATCGTCCCCGACAGGGAATACTATGGCTACACCTTC.

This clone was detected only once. CDR3 in DNA: TGTGCCAGCAGCGTAGAGCGCTCTAATTCACCCCTCCACTTT. Protein: CASSVERSNSPLHF. The V and J genes are TRBV9 and TRBJ1-6; no firm D call. The CDR3 length is 14 residues. Germline V gives CDR1 SGDLS, CDR2 YYNGEE. The ends were cut back, 0 bases at V and 6 bases at J, with 7 bases in the middle.

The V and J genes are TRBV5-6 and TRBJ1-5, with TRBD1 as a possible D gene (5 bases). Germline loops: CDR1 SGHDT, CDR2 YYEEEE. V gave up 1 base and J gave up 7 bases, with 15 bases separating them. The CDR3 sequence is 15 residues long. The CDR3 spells CASSLREQGWQPQHF. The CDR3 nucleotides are TGTGCCAGCAGCTTGCGTGAGCAGGGTTGGCAGCCCCAGCATTTT. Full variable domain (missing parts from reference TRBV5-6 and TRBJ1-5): DAGVTQSPTHLIKTRGQQVTLRCSPKSGHDTVSWYQQALGQGPQFIFQYYEEEERQRGNFPDRFSGHQFPNYSSELNVNALLLGDSALYLCASSLREQGWQPQHFGDGTRLSIL.

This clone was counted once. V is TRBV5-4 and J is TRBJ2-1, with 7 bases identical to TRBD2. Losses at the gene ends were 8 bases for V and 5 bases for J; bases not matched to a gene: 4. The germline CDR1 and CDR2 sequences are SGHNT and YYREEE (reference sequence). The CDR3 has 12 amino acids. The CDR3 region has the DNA TGTGCCAGTAGACTAGCTAACAATGAGCAGTTCTTC. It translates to CASRLANNEQFF.

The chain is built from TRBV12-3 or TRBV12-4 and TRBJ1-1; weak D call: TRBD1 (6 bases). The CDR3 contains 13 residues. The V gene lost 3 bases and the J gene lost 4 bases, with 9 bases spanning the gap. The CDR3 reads CASSLVGGTEAFF. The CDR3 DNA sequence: TGTGCCAGCAGTTTGGTAGGGGGCACTGAAGCTTTCTTT.

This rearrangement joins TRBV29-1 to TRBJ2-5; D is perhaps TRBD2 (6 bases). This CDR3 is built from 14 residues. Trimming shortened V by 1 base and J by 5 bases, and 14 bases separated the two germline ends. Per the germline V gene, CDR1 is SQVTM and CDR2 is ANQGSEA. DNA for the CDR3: TGCAGCGTTGAAGCTACTTCTGGGGGGGAGACCCAGTACTTC. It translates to CSVEATSGGETQYF.

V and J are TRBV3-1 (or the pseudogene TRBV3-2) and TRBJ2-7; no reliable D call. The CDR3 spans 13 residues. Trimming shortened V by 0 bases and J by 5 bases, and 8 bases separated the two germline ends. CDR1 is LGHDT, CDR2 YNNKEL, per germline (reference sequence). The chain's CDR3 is CASSQDIPHEQYF. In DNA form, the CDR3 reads TGTGCCAGCAGCCAAGATATCCCCCACGAGCAGTACTTC.

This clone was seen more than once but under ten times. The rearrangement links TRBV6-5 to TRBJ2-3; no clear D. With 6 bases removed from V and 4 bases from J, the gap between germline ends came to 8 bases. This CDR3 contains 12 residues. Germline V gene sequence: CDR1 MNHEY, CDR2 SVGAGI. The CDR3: CASSDTSDTQYF. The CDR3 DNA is TGTGCCAGCAGCGACACCTCAGATACGCAGTATTTT.

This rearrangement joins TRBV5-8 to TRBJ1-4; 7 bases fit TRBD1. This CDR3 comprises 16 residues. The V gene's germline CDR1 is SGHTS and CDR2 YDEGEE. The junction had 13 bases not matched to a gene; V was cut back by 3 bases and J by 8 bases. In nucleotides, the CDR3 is TGTGCCAGCAGCTCGGGCGACAGGGTTGGTCGGGAAAAACTGTTTTTT. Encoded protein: CASSSGDRVGREKLFF.

CDR3 sequence reads: CASSPSVMYEQYF. CDR3 DNA: TGTGCCAGCTCACCGTCCGTTATGTACGAGCAGTACTTC. The gene calls are TRBV18 and TRBJ2-7; D not resolved. Germline values: CDR1 KGHSH, CDR2 LQKENI. The CDR3 covers 13 residues. Between the trimmed V and J ends, which lost 3 bases and 4 bases, there was a span of 10 bases. Combining the CDR3 with reference TRBV18 and TRBJ2-7 gives the whole variable domain NAGVMQNPRHLVRRRGQEARLRCSPMKGHSHVYWYRQLPEEGLKFMVYLQKENIIDESGMPKERFSAEFPKEGPSILRIQQVVRGDSAAYFCASSPSVMYEQYFGPGTRLTVT.

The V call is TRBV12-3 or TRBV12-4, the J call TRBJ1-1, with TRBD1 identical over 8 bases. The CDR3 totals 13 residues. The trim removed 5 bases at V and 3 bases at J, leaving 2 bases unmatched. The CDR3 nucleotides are TGTGCCAGCAGTGACAGGGGAGACACTGAAGCTTTCTTT. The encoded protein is CASSDRGDTEAFF.

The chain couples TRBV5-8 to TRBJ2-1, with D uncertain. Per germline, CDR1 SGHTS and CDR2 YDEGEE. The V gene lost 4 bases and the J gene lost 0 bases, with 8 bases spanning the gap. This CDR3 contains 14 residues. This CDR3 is CASSVWSSYNEQFF. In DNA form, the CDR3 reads TGTGCCAGCAGCGTCTGGAGCTCCTACAATGAGCAGTTCTTC.

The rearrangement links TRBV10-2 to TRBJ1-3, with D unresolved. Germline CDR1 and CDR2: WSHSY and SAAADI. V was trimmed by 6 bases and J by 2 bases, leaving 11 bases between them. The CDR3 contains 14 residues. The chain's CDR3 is CASRTGGAGNTIYF. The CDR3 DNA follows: TGCGCCAGCAGGACCGGAGGAGCTGGAAACACCATATATTTT.

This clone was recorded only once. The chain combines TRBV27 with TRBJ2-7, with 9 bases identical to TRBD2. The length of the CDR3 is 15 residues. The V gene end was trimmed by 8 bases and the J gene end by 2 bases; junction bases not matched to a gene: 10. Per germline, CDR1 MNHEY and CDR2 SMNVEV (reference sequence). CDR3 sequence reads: CASRRPAGGTYEQYF. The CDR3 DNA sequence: TGTGCCAGCCGGAGACCAGCGGGAGGAACCTACGAGCAGTACTTC.